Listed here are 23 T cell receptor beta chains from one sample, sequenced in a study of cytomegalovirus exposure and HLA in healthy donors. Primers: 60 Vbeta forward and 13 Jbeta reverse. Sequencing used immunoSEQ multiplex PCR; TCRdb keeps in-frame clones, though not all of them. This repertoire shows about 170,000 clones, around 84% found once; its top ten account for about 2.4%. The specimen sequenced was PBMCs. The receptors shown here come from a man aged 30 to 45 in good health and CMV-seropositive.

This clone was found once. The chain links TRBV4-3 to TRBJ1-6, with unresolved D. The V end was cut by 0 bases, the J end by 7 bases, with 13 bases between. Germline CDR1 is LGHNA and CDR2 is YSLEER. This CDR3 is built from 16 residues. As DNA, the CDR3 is TGCGCCAGCAGCCAAGATGCCATGATACGGAATTCACCCCTCCACTTT. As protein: CASSQDAMIRNSPLHF.

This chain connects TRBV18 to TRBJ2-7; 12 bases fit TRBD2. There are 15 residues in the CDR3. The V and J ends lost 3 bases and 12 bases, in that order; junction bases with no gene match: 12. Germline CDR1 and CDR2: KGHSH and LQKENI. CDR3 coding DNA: TGTGCCAGCTCACCCTCTCTAGCGGGAGGGTCTTCTCCGTACGTC. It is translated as CASSPSLAGGSSPYV.

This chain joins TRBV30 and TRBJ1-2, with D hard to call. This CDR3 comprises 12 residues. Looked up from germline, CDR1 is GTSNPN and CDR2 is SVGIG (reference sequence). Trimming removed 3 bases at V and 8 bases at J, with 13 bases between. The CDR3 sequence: CAWSGPGAGYTF. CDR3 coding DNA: TGTGCCTGGAGCGGCCCTGGAGCAGGCTACACCTTC.

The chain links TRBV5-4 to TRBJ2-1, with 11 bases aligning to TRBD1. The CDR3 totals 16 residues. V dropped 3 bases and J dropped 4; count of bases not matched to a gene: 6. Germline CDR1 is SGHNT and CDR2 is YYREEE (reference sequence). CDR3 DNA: TGTGCCAGCAGCTGGGGCGGGACAGGGGGATACAATGAGCAGTTCTTC. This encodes CASSWGGTGGYNEQFF.

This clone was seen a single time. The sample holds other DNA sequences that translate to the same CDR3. CDR3 nucleotides: TGTGCCAGCAGTAGTGGGAGTGGCGAGACCCAGTACTTC. Translated: CASSSGSGETQYF. The chain links TRBV7-3 to TRBJ2-5; D is possibly TRBD2 (5 bases). There are 13 residues in the CDR3. Germline-derived CDR1 and CDR2 are SGHTA and FQGTGA. V lost 6 bases and J 5 bases, leaving 13 bases between the germline ends.

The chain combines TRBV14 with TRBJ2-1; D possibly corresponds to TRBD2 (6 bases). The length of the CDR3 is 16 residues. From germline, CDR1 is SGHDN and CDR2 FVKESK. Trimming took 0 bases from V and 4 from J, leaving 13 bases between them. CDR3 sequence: CASSQDWGVVYNEQFF. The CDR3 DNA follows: TGTGCCAGCAGCCAAGACTGGGGGGTGGTGTACAATGAGCAGTTCTTC.

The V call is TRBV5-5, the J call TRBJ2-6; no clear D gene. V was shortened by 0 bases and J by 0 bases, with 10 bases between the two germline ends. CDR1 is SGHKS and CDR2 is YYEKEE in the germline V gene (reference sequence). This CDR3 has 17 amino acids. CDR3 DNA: TGTGCCAGCAGCTTGGTGGTGAGTCCCTCTGGGGCCAACGTCCTGACTTTC. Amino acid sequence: CASSLVVSPSGANVLTF.

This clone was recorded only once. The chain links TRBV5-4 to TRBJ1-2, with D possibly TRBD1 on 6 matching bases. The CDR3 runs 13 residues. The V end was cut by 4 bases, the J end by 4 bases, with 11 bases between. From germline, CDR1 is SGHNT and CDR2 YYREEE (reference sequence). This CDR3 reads CASSNRTAYGYTF. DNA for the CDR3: TGTGCCAGCAGCAACAGGACAGCCTATGGCTACACCTTC.

In DNA form, the CDR3 reads TGTGCCAGCAGTGAAGGCGGGAACTATGGCTACACCTTC. It translates to CASSEGGNYGYTF. The V and J genes are TRBV6-1 and TRBJ1-2; D remains ambiguous. Trimming removed 1 base at V and 2 bases at J, with 5 bases between. Germline-derived CDR1 and CDR2 are MNHNS and SASEGT. This CDR3 has 13 amino acids.

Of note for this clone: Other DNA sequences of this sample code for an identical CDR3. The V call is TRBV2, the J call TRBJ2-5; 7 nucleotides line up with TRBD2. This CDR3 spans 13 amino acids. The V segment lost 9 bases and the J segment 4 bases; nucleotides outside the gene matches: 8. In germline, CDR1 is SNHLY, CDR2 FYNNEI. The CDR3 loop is CASAGVLGETQYF. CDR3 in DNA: TGTGCCAGTGCGGGAGTATTAGGAGAGACCCAGTACTTC.

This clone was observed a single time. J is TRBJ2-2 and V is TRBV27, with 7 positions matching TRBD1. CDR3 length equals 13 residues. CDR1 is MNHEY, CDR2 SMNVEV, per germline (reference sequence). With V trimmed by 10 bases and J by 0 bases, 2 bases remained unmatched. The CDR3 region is CAIGQANTGELFF. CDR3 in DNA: TGTGCCATCGGACAGGCGAACACCGGGGAGCTGTTTTTT.

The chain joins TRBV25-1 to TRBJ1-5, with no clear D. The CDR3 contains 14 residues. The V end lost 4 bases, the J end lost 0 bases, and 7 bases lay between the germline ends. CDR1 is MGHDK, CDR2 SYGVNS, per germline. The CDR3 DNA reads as TGTGCCAGCAGTGGTCGGGGTAGCAATCAGCCCCAGCATTTT. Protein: CASSGRGSNQPQHF.

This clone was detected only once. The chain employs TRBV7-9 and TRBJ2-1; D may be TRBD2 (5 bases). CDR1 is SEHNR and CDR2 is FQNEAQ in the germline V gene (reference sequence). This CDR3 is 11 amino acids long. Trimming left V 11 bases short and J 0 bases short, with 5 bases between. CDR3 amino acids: CAGSSYNEQFF. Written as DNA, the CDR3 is TGTGCCGGGAGCTCCTACAATGAGCAGTTCTTC. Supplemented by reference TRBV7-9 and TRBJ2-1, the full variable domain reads DTGVSQNPRHKITKRGQNVTFRCDPISEHNRLYWYRQTLGQGPEFLTYFQNEAQLEKSRLLSDRFSAERPKGSFSTLEIQRTEQGDSAMYLCAGSSYNEQFFGPGTRLTVL.

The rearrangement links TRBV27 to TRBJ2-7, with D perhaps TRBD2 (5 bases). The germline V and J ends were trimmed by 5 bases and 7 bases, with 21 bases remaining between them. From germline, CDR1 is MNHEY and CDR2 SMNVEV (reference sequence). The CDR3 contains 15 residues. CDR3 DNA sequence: TGTGCCAGCAGTACCCGGACTGGGTGGAATAGGGAGCAGTACTTC. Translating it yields CASSTRTGWNREQYF.

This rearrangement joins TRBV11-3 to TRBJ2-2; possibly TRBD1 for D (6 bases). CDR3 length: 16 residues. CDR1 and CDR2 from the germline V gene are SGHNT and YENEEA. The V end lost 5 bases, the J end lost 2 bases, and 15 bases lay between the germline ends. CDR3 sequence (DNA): TGTGCCAGCAGCCCACGTCGGACAGCAAACACCGGGGAGCTGTTTTTT. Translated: CASSPRRTANTGELFF.

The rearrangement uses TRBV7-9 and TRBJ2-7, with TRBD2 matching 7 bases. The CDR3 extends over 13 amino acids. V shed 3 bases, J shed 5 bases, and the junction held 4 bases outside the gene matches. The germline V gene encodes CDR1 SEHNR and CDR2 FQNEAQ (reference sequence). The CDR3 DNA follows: TGTGCCAGCAGCTTTACCGGGAGGAACGAGCAGTACTTC. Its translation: CASSFTGRNEQYF.

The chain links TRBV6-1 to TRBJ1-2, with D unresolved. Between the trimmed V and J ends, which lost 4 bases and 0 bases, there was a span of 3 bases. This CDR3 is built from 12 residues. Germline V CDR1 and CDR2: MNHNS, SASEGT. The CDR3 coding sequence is TGTGCCAGCAGTGTCTCTAACTATGGCTACACCTTC. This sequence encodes CASSVSNYGYTF.

The CDR3 protein is CASSLGSAGGSTDTQYF. The CDR3 coding sequence is TGTGCCAGCAGCTTGGGGTCGGCGGGAGGGAGCACAGATACGCAGTATTTT. The V and J genes are TRBV5-4 and TRBJ2-3; 9 positions agree with TRBD2. The CDR3 has 17 residues. Germline V CDR1 and CDR2: SGHNT, YYREEE (reference sequence). After removal of 0 bases from V and 0 bases from J, the junction contained 5 bases not matched to a gene.

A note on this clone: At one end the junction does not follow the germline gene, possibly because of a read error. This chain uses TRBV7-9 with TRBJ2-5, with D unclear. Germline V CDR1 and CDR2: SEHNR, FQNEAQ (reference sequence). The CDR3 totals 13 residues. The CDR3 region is CSSSLSLEETQYF. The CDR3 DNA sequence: TGTTCCAGCAGCCTATCACTGGAAGAGACCCAGTACTTC.

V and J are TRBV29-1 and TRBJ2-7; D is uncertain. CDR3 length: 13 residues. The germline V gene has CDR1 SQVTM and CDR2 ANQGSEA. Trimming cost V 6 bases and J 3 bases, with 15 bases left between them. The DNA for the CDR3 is TGCAGCGTCTCATACAACAGTTACTACGAGCAGTACTTC. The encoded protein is CSVSYNSYYEQYF.

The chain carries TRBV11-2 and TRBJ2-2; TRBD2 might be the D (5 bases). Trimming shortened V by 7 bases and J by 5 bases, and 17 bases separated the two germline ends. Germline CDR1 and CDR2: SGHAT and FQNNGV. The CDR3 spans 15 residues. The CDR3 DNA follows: TGTGCCAGCATCTGGACGGGGTCGGGTACCGGGGAGCTGTTTTTT. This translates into CASIWTGSGTGELFF.

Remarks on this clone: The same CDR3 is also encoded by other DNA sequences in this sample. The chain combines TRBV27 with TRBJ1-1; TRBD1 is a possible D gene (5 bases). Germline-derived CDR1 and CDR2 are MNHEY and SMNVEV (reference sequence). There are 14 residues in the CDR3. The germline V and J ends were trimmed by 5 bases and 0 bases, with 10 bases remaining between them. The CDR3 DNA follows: TGTGCCAGCAGTCTCAGGGTGATGAACACTGAAGCTTTCTTT. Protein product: CASSLRVMNTEAFF.

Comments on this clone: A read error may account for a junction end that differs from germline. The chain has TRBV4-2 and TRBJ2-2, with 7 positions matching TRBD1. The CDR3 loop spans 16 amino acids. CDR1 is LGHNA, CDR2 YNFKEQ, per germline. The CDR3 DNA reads TGTGCCAGCAGCCAAGATGTGGGACAGATCACCGGGGAGCCGTTTTTT. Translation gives CASSQDVGQITGEPFF.